This entry is about one T cell receptor beta chain. This specimen comes from a study of Graves' ophthalmopathy and Graves' hyperthyroidism. Study as a whole: Sampling took place at initial diagnosis, with peripheral blood obtained before any treatment.

RNA transcripts were the template, and TCR beta CDR3 regions were amplified from them. An initial RT-PCR round employing HTBI primers preceded a second-round multiplex PCR. TCRdb processed the multiplex PCR reads anew with MiXCR; each CDR3 protein has one entry. Of hundreds of thousands of distinct CDR3 sequences listed, over 40% are singletons. The germline CDR1 and CDR2 sequences are SGHRS and YFSETQ. The V end lost 4 bases, the J end lost 4 bases, and 11 bases lay between the germline ends. The CDR3 loop spans 14 amino acids. Sequencing used peripheral blood. This clonotype originated in an adult man with Graves' ophthalmopathy. The genes are TRBV5-1 and TRBJ2-2, with a tentative D call TRBD1 (5 bases). In DNA, the CDR3 is TGCGCCAGCAGCCAACGACAGCTCACCGGGGAGCTGTTTTTT. Protein sequence: CASSQRQLTGELFF.